This T cell receptor beta chain was profiled in a study of Graves' ophthalmopathy and Graves' hyperthyroidism. Study-level findings and limits: A majority of expanded thyroid clonotypes exceeding 0.001 frequency were likewise present in blood.

CDR3 length: 16 residues. V lost 2 bases and J 7 bases, leaving 20 bases between the germline ends. At least ten counts were recorded for this clonotype. Its cognate antigen is unknown. Amplification of TCR beta CDR3 regions used RNA transcripts. An opening RT-PCR round employed HTBI primers and preceded a second-round multiplex PCR. One entry per CDR3 protein, called by TCRdb with MiXCR from the multiplex PCR reads. The repertoire consists of hundreds of thousands of distinct CDR3 sequences, with 15% occurring once and the leading ten covering roughly 7%. Hyperthyroidism was considered stable when no ophthalmopathy appeared within 18 months of follow-up. It was on clinical symptoms, serum thyroxine, TRAb, thyroid ultrasound and orbital computed tomography that diagnosis relied.

The V gene is TRBV12-3 or TRBV12-4, the J gene TRBJ1-2; D is undetermined. The sequence was collected from a woman under 30 with stable Graves' hyperthyroidism. The sequenced material came from peripheral blood. CDR3 nucleotides: TGTGCCAGCAGTTTATACACGGCGGGAAGGAACGGTGGCTACACCTTC. It codes for CASSLYTAGRNGGYTF.